These 30 T cell receptor beta chains originate from one sample sequenced in a study of T-cell reconstitution after alpha-beta-depleted transplantation in children. Unique molecular identifiers were incorporated into the prepared TCRbeta library. TCRdb recomputed calls from the PCR reads with MiXCR, one row per CDR3 protein. The sample lists about 140,000 distinct CDR3 sequences, 8% to 10% seen once, with 15% to 20% in the top ten. The source material was PBMCs, mostly from graft donor cells, sampled 180 days after TCRalphabeta/CD19-depleted stem cell transplant. These receptors originate from a female patient between 2 and 15 years old who had a stem cell transplant for congenital amegakaryocytic thrombocytopenia, so the T cells may come from the graft donor.

This clonotype was recorded many times. V usage is TRBV2 and J usage is TRBJ2-1; tentative D call: TRBD2 (5 bases). The CDR3 sequence is 12 residues long. Germline loops: CDR1 SNHLY, CDR2 FYNNEI. V was trimmed by 6 bases and J by 5 bases, leaving 8 bases between them. CDR3 loop: CASRREHNEQFF. The DNA for the CDR3 is TGTGCCAGCAGGAGGGAGCACAATGAGCAGTTCTTC.

This clonotype was seen many times. The genes are TRBV5-1 and TRBJ2-6; no firm D call. The CDR3 has 15 amino acids. Germline V lookup: CDR1 SGHRS, CDR2 YFSETQ. Between the trimmed V and J ends, which lost 1 base and 0 bases, there was a span of 5 bases. The CDR3 spells CASSLRSSGANVLTF. CDR3 DNA: TGCGCCAGCAGCTTGAGGAGCTCTGGGGCCAACGTCCTGACTTTC.

This clonotype has just a few counts. The V gene is TRBV28, the J gene TRBJ2-2, with TRBD2 identical over 12 bases. V gave up 8 bases and J gave up 6 bases; unmatched junction bases: 7. The CDR3 extends over 15 amino acids. CDR1 is MDHEN, CDR2 SYDVKM, per germline. The CDR3 region is CASSRTSGVPGELFF. The CDR3, as DNA: TGTGCCAGCTCACGGACTAGCGGGGTTCCCGGGGAGCTGTTTTTT.

This clonotype was found many times. This sequence joins TRBV7-6 and TRBJ1-5, with D hard to call. The CDR3 extends over 16 amino acids. Trimming removed 1 base from V and 0 bases from J, with 10 bases in between. Germline CDR1 SGHVS, CDR2 FNYEAQ. The CDR3 nucleotides read TGTGCCAGCAGCTTAGGTGGGGTTGGTAGCAATCAGCCCCAGCATTTT. Translated, it gives CASSLGGVGSNQPQHF.

A word on this clonotype: A much larger clone differs by one base, so this may be a read error. The chain links TRBV12-3 or TRBV12-4 to TRBJ2-6; TRBD1 is a possible D gene (5 bases). The CDR3 loop spans 18 amino acids. The CDR3 loop is CAISYGEDSLSGANVLTF. The CDR3 nucleotides are TGTGCCATCAGTTACGGCGAAGACAGTCTCTCTGGGGCCAACGTCCTGACTTTC.

The chain is built from TRBV7-3 and TRBJ2-2, with 12 bases fitting TRBD2. Germline values: CDR1 SGHTA, CDR2 FQGTGA. V shed 2 bases, J shed 0 bases, and the junction held 4 bases outside the gene matches. The CDR3 extends over 18 amino acids. The CDR3 nucleotides are TGTGCCAGCAGCTTAGAGTGGACTAGCGGGACGAACACCGGGGAGCTGTTTTTT. This gives the protein CASSLEWTSGTNTGELFF.

This clonotype was counted ten times or more. V gene TRBV12-3 or TRBV12-4 combines with J gene TRBJ2-5, with TRBD1 identical over 8 bases. The CDR3 has 14 residues. Trimming at V came to 4 bases and at J to 3 bases, leaving 4 bases not matched to a gene. In DNA, the CDR3 is TGTGCCAGCAGTTGGACAGGGCTGGAAGAGACCCAGTACTTC. Translated: CASSWTGLEETQYF.

This clonotype was seen a handful of times. The V gene is TRBV3-1, the J gene TRBJ2-3; a weak D match, TRBD2 (6 bases). Germline lookup yields CDR1 LGHDT and CDR2 YNNKEL (reference sequence). V lost 4 bases to trimming and J lost 3 bases, with 17 bases between them. The length of the CDR3 is 16 residues. In DNA form, the CDR3 reads TGTGCCAGCAGCCGTCCCCCGGGAGCCGCGACAGATACGCAGTATTTT. Its translation is CASSRPPGAATDTQYF.

Ten or more counts support this clonotype. The chain has TRBV20-1 and TRBJ2-1, with D tentatively TRBD2 (6 bases). The CDR3 runs to 14 residues. In germline, CDR1 is DFQATT, CDR2 SNEGSKA (reference sequence). The V end lost 0 bases, the J end lost 8 bases, and 14 bases lay between the germline ends. The CDR3 sequence: CSAREDSGGDEQFF. The CDR3 coding sequence is TGCAGTGCTAGAGAGGATAGCGGAGGCGATGAGCAGTTCTTC.

The chain combines TRBV4-3 with TRBJ2-5; 10 nucleotides agree with TRBD1. J was trimmed by 5 bases and V by 0 bases; bases with no gene match: 9. Germline CDR1 is LGHNA and CDR2 is YSLEER. CDR3 length: 17 amino acids. The CDR3 region has the DNA TGCGCCAGCAGCCAAGAGGTCAGGACAGGGGGGACGGAGACCCAGTACTTC. It codes for CASSQEVRTGGTETQYF.

For the CDR3, the DNA is TGCGCCAGCAGCAAAAGGCGTCTTTTCCAGGGTTCACCCCTCCACTTT. Amino acid sequence: CASSKRRLFQGSPLHF. J is TRBJ1-6 and V is TRBV4-1, with D tentatively TRBD1 (5 bases). The CDR3 spans 16 residues. The germline gives CDR1 MGHRA, CDR2 YSYEKL. V lost 5 bases, J lost 9 bases, and 20 bases lay in between.

This clonotype occurred many times. The chain joins TRBV4-1 to TRBJ2-7; 7 bases map to TRBD1. Germline trimming cut 4 bases from V and 5 bases from J; bases unmatched to any gene: 5. CDR1 MGHRA and CDR2 YSYEKL come from the germline V gene. There are 13 residues in the CDR3. The CDR3 spells CASSLNQGDEQYF. The DNA of the CDR3 is TGCGCCAGCAGCCTCAACCAGGGGGACGAGCAGTACTTC.

This clonotype was seen at least ten times. V gene TRBV7-8 combines with J gene TRBJ2-6; D gene unclear. The CDR3 loop spans 16 amino acids. Germline values: CDR1 SGHVS, CDR2 FQNEAQ. V lost 3 bases and J 3 bases, leaving 12 bases between the germline ends. CDR3 protein: CASSFPAHFGANVLTF. In DNA, the CDR3 is TGTGCCAGCAGCTTCCCCGCTCATTTTGGGGCCAACGTCCTGACTTTC.

The chain combines TRBV5-1 with TRBJ2-5; 7 nucleotides match TRBD2. V lost 1 base, J lost 3 bases, and 3 bases stayed unmatched. This CDR3 has 14 residues. The germline V gene encodes CDR1 SGHRS and CDR2 YFSETQ. As DNA, the CDR3 is TGCGCCAGCAGCTTGAACAGCGGGAAAGAGACCCAGTACTTC. Translation gives CASSLNSGKETQYF.

This clonotype was seen ten or more times. The chain couples TRBV12-3 or TRBV12-4 to TRBJ1-1, with D hard to call. This CDR3 is built from 15 residues. Trimming removed 5 bases at V and 1 base at J, with 14 bases between. Here the CDR3 reads CASSNGLEGNTEAFF. The CDR3 DNA follows: TGTGCCAGCAGTAACGGGCTGGAGGGGAACACTGAAGCTTTCTTT.

The J gene is TRBJ2-1, the V gene TRBV20-1, with 9 positions matching TRBD2. The V gene end was trimmed by 0 bases and the J gene end by 1 base; junction bases not matched to a gene: 16. The germline V gene has CDR1 DFQATT and CDR2 SNEGSKA (reference sequence). The CDR3 is 20 amino acids. The CDR3 loop is CSARDGRLGLAGPSYNEQFF. The CDR3 DNA sequence: TGCAGTGCTAGAGACGGGCGCTTAGGCCTAGCGGGGCCATCCTACAATGAGCAGTTCTTC.

This clonotype was counted between two and nine times. Written as DNA, the CDR3 is TGCAGTGCTAGAGATCAGGGCACAGATACGCAGTATTTT. Amino acid sequence: CSARDQGTDTQYF. V and J are TRBV20-1 and TRBJ2-3; D is unresolved. Per germline, CDR1 DFQATT and CDR2 SNEGSKA (reference sequence). The ends were cut back, 0 bases at V and 1 base at J, with 5 bases in the middle. The CDR3 has 13 residues.

This clonotype has at least ten counts. The chain is built from TRBV12-3 or TRBV12-4 and TRBJ2-7; D might be TRBD1 (5 bases). With 3 bases removed from V and 0 bases from J, the gap between germline ends came to 6 bases. The CDR3 sequence is 13 residues long. The CDR3 DNA reads as TGTGCCAGCAGTTTGGACAACTCCTACGAGCAGTACTTC. It specifies CASSLDNSYEQYF.

This clonotype was seen at least ten times. This chain joins TRBV7-2 and TRBJ1-5; perhaps TRBD1 as D (6 bases). The CDR3 loop spans 13 amino acids. The ends were cut back, 6 bases at V and 6 bases at J, with 12 bases in the middle. Germline V gene sequence: CDR1 SGHTA, CDR2 FQGNSA. The CDR3 is CASRLTGGQPQHF. The DNA of the CDR3 is TGTGCCAGCAGGTTGACAGGAGGTCAGCCCCAGCATTTT.

There are many counts of this clonotype. The V call is TRBV3-1, the J call TRBJ2-1; 10 positions agree with TRBD1. The V and J ends lost 2 bases and 7 bases, in that order; junction bases with no gene match: 8. Germline CDR1 and CDR2: LGHDT and YNNKEL (reference sequence). This CDR3 spans 16 amino acids. The CDR3 sequence is CASSQSRDRGMNEQFF. The CDR3 bases are TGTGCCAGCAGCCAATCCCGGGACAGGGGAATGAATGAGCAGTTCTTC.

This clonotype turned up a few times. The V and J genes are TRBV6-2 or TRBV6-3 and TRBJ2-3; weak D call: TRBD1 (5 bases). V was cut by 7 bases and J by 6 bases, with 11 bases left in between. The CDR3 contains 12 residues. In germline, CDR1 is MNHEY, CDR2 SVGEGT. CDR3 nucleotides: TGTGCCAGCACCCAGGGCAGTGATACGCAGTATTTT. Its translation is CASTQGSDTQYF.

This clonotype was counted many times. The chain joins TRBV29-1 to TRBJ1-1, with D perhaps TRBD1 (5 bases). Looked up from germline, CDR1 is SQVTM and CDR2 is ANQGSEA. Deletions cut 5 bases from V and 3 bases from J, with 13 bases between. CDR3 length: 13 amino acids. In DNA, the CDR3 is TGCAGCGTTTATGACAGCGGGTACACTGAAGCTTTCTTT. This translates into CSVYDSGYTEAFF.

This clonotype was seen many times. This sequence joins TRBV3-1 and TRBJ2-3; 11 nucleotides agree with TRBD1. V gave up 6 bases and J gave up 6 bases; unmatched junction bases: 8. The germline CDR1 and CDR2 sequences are LGHDT and YNNKEL (reference sequence). The CDR3 sequence is 15 residues long. CDR3 protein: CASRDRGRGWDTQYF. The CDR3 nucleotides read TGTGCCAGCAGGGACAGGGGGCGCGGATGGGATACGCAGTATTTT.

This clonotype has ten or more counts. The rearrangement joins TRBV3-1 to TRBJ2-3; unclear D gene. The CDR3 contains 14 residues. The germline V gene has CDR1 LGHDT and CDR2 YNNKEL (reference sequence). V lost 4 bases and J lost 0, with 8 bases in between. CDR3: CASSLARSTDTQYF. CDR3 DNA sequence: TGTGCCAGCAGCCTGGCACGAAGCACAGATACGCAGTATTTT.

There are a few counts of this clonotype. V and J are TRBV12-3 or TRBV12-4 and TRBJ2-3; 7 bases line up with TRBD2. With V trimmed by 4 bases and J by 3 bases, 25 bases remained unmatched. The CDR3 length is 21 residues. CDR3 sequence reads: CASSSKTLPRLSGAGTDTQYF. CDR3 in DNA: TGTGCCAGCAGTTCTAAAACTCTACCTCGACTAAGCGGGGCGGGTACAGATACGCAGTATTTT.

The rearrangement links TRBV5-1 to TRBJ2-1; D may match TRBD1 or TRBD2 (5 bases each). Trimming shortened V by 0 bases and J by 3 bases, and 13 bases separated the two germline ends. The CDR3 length is 16 residues. Germline V gene sequence: CDR1 SGHRS, CDR2 YFSETQ. CDR3 loop: CASSLGRDVGYNEQFF. The CDR3 nucleotides are TGCGCCAGCAGCTTGGGCAGGGACGTAGGCTACAATGAGCAGTTCTTC.

This clonotype was counted many times. CDR3 bases: TGTGCCAGCAGTTTCCCCCCGGGGGGGGCAGATACGCAGTATTTT. It encodes CASSFPPGGADTQYF. The V call is TRBV28, the J call TRBJ2-3, with TRBD2 matching over 8 bases. The CDR3 is made up of 15 amino acids. Per germline, CDR1 MDHEN and CDR2 SYDVKM. Germline trimming cut 3 bases from V and 4 bases from J; bases unmatched to any gene: 6. The full variable domain, with the rest looked up from reference TRBV28 and TRBJ2-3, is DVKVTQSSRYLVKRTGEKVFLECVQDMDHENMFWYRQDPGLGLRLIYFSYDVKMKEKGDIPEGYSVSREKKERFSLILESASTNQTSMYLCASSFPPGGADTQYFGPGTRLTVL.

As regards this clonotype: This could be a read error, since a much larger clone is one nucleotide away. This chain joins TRBV7-8 and TRBJ2-3; D ambiguous. This CDR3 is 13 amino acids long. The V gene's germline CDR1 is SGHVS and CDR2 FQNEAQ. CDR3 loop: CASSLNFPDTLYF. The CDR3 coding sequence is TGTGCCAGCAGCTTAAATTTTCCGGATACGCTGTATTTT.

This clonotype was counted at least ten times. The chain's CDR3 is CASSLIYTGELFF. DNA of the CDR3: TGTGCCAGCAGCTTAATCTACACCGGGGAGCTGTTTTTT. V gene TRBV7-2 combines with J gene TRBJ2-2; D gene unclear. V lost 2 bases and J lost 3, with 4 bases in between. Germline V lookup: CDR1 SGHTA, CDR2 FQGNSA. The CDR3 length is 13 residues.

This clonotype was recorded many times. The chain links TRBV20-1 to TRBJ2-3; tentative D call: TRBD2 (6 bases). With 3 bases removed from V and 4 bases from J, the gap between germline ends came to 14 bases. Germline CDR1 DFQATT, CDR2 SNEGSKA (reference sequence). The CDR3 sequence is 14 residues long. In nucleotides, the CDR3 is TGCAGTGCTAGTGATACTAGCAGGGCAGATACGCAGTATTTT. This gives the protein CSASDTSRADTQYF.